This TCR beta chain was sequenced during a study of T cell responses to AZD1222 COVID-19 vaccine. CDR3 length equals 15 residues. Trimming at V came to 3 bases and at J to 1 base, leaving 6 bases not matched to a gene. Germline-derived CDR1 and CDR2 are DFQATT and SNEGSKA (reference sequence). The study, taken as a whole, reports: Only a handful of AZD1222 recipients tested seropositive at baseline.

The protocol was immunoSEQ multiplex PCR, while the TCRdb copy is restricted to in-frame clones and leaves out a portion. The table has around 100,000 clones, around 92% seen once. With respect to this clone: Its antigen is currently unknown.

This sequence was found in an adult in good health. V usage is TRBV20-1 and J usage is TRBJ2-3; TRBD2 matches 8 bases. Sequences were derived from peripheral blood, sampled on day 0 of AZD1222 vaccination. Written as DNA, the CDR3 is TGCAGTGCTAGTGGGGGACTAGTGGGCACAGATACGCAGTATTTT. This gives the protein CSASGGLVGTDTQYF.